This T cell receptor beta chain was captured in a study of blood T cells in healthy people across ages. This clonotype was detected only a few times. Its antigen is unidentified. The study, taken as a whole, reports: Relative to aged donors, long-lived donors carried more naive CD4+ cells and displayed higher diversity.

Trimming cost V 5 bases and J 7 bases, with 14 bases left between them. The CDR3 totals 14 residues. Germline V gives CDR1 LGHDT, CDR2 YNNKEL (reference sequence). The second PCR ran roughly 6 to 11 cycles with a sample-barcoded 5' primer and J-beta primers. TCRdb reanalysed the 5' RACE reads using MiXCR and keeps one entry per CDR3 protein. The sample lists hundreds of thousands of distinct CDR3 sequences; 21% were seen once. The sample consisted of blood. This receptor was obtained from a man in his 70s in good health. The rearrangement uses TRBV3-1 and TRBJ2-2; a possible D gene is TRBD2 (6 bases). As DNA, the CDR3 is TGTGCCAGCAGCTTCAAAGGAGGGAACGGGGAGCTGTTTTTT. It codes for CASSFKGGNGELFF.